These T cell receptor beta chains were read from a single sample in a study of beta chain features in type 1 diabetes. Produced via immunoSEQ multiplex PCR; TCRdb's table is partial and in-frame only. The sample yields under 850,000 clones, around 15% seen once. Sequencing was performed on naive CD4+ T cells from blood. The receptors derive from a man between 18 and 29 years old with type 1 diabetes. CDR3s include the opening cysteine and the closing phenylalanine or tryptophan. A D gene is named only where the DNA matches it firmly. Clone size is not always given. Where it is, it says once, few, many or a class for expanded clones.

v_call: TRBV7-2
j_call: TRBJ1-4
cdr3_length: 14
clone_size: .
d_call: .
cdr3_aa: CASSFGTTHEKLFF
cdr3_nt: TGTGCCAGCAGCTTCGGGACAACCCATGAAAAACTGTTTTTT

v_call: TRBV7-9
j_call: TRBJ1-2
cdr3_length: 14
clone_size: few
d_call: TRBD1
cdr3_aa: CASSPTDRVYGYTF
cdr3_nt: TGTGCCAGCAGCCCAACGGACAGGGTATATGGCTACACCTTC

v_call: TRBV2
j_call: TRBJ1-2
cdr3_length: 13
clone_size: few
d_call: TRBD1
cdr3_aa: CASRGQGIYGYTF
cdr3_nt: TGTGCCAGCAGGGGACAGGGAATCTATGGCTACACCTTC

v_call: TRBV6-5
j_call: TRBJ1-2
cdr3_length: 15
clone_size: .
d_call: TRBD1
cdr3_aa: CASSSGTGENYGYTF
cdr3_nt: TGTGCCAGCAGCTCGGGGACAGGGGAAAACTATGGCTACACCTTC

v_call: TRBV6-5
j_call: TRBJ2-7
cdr3_length: 14
clone_size: .
d_call: .
cdr3_aa: CASSYSHDSYEQYF
cdr3_nt: TGTGCCAGCAGTTACTCCCACGACTCTTACGAGCAGTACTTC

v_call: TRBV19
j_call: TRBJ1-5
cdr3_length: 16
clone_size: few
d_call: TRBD1
cdr3_aa: CASSIGRDSRNQPQHF
cdr3_nt: TGTGCCAGTAGTATCGGGCGGGACAGTCGCAATCAGCCCCAGCATTTT

v_call: TRBV25-1
j_call: TRBJ1-3
cdr3_length: 16
clone_size: few
d_call: .
cdr3_aa: CASSDPTGTTGNTIYF
cdr3_nt: TGTGCCAGCAGTGACCCCACCGGGACAACTGGAAACACCATATATTTT

v_call: TRBV21-1
j_call: TRBJ2-3
cdr3_length: 14
clone_size: .
d_call: .
cdr3_aa: CASSSPRITDTQYF
cdr3_nt: TGTGCCAGCAGCAGCCCTAGGATCACAGATACGCAGTATTTT

v_call: TRBV6-5
j_call: TRBJ2-2
cdr3_length: 14
clone_size: .
d_call: TRBD1
cdr3_aa: CASSPDRGTGELFF
cdr3_nt: TGTGCCAGCAGTCCAGACAGGGGCACCGGGGAGCTGTTTTTT

v_call: TRBV30
j_call: TRBJ1-1
cdr3_length: 13
clone_size: .
d_call: .
cdr3_aa: CAWSVMEGTEAFF
cdr3_nt: TGTGCCTGGAGTGTTATGGAGGGCACTGAAGCTTTCTTT

v_call: TRBV5-4
j_call: TRBJ2-6
cdr3_length: 16
clone_size: .
d_call: .
cdr3_aa: CASSLEPLDAANVLTF
cdr3_nt: TGTGCCAGCAGCCTTGAGCCGCTGGATGCGGCCAACGTCCTGACTTTC

v_call: TRBV7-2
j_call: TRBJ2-3
cdr3_length: 16
clone_size: few
d_call: TRBD1
cdr3_aa: CASSPKGAQGTDTQYF
cdr3_nt: TGTGCCAGCAGCCCAAAGGGGGCGCAAGGCACAGATACGCAGTATTTT

v_call: TRBV25-1
j_call: TRBJ1-5
cdr3_length: 14
clone_size: few
d_call: .
cdr3_aa: CASSESGGRQPQHF
cdr3_nt: TGTGCCAGCAGCGAGTCGGGGGGGAGACAGCCCCAGCATTTT

v_call: TRBV2
j_call: TRBJ2-7
cdr3_length: 14
clone_size: .
d_call: .
cdr3_aa: CASSETGPVDEQYF
cdr3_nt: TGTGCCAGCAGTGAAACGGGACCCGTGGACGAGCAGTACTTC

v_call: TRBV5-1
j_call: TRBJ2-6
cdr3_length: 15
clone_size: few
d_call: .
cdr3_aa: CASSLGASGANVLTF
cdr3_nt: TGCGCCAGCAGCTTGGGGGCATCTGGGGCCAACGTCCTGACTTTC

v_call: TRBV30
j_call: TRBJ2-1
cdr3_length: 14
clone_size: few
d_call: .
cdr3_aa: CAWSVTGVYNEQFF
cdr3_nt: TGTGCCTGGAGTGTAACCGGGGTTTACAATGAGCAGTTCTTC